This T cell receptor (beta chain) was captured by sequencing in a study of response to subunit inactivated influenza vaccine. Germline CDR1 reads MNHEY; CDR2 reads SVGEGT. The V gene lost 2 bases and the J gene lost 5 bases, with 6 bases spanning the gap. The CDR3 has 12 residues. TCRdb redid the calling of the RT-PCR reads with MiXCR, one entry per CDR3 protein. Here the sample spans roughly 700,000 distinct CDR3 sequences, 14% being singletons. This clonotype has a handful of counts. The gene calls are TRBV6-2 or TRBV6-3 and TRBJ2-5; D unresolved. The input for sequencing was PBMCs from blood, taken 14 days before vaccination. This TCR was recovered from a man aged 45 to 65 who received an inactivated influenza vaccine. The CDR3 region is CASSYGFETQYF. CDR3 sequence (DNA): TGTGCCAGCAGTTACGGCTTTGAGACCCAGTACTTC.